These 3 T cell receptor beta chains originate from one sample sequenced in a study of control samples from healthy donors and cancer patients. Using immunoSEQ multiplex PCR, the repertoire was profiled, and TCRdb retains in-frame clones only, with some absent. Of more than 110,000 clones in the sample, approximately 86% were seen once. Material for sequencing was blood. The receptors were sampled from a woman in her 30s in good health.

The chain uses TRBV28 and TRBJ1-4; D perhaps matches TRBD1 (6 bases). Germline V gives CDR1 MDHEN, CDR2 SYDVKM. The CDR3 spans 18 residues. V dropped 1 base and J dropped 3 bases, with 18 bases sitting between them. The CDR3 coding sequence is TGTGCCAGCAGTTTATTGGGCCCAGGGGAGCCAGCTAATGAAAAACTGTTTTTT. It is translated as CASSLLGPGEPANEKLFF. Full variable domain (outside the CDR3, taken from reference TRBV28 and TRBJ1-4): DVKVTQSSRYLVKRTGEKVFLECVQDMDHENMFWYRQDPGLGLRLIYFSYDVKMKEKGDIPEGYSVSREKKERFSLILESASTNQTSMYLCASSLLGPGEPANEKLFFGSGTQLSVL.

The genes are TRBV3-1 (or the pseudogene TRBV3-2) and TRBJ2-7, with D perhaps matching TRBD2 (5 bases). The CDR3 is 11 amino acids. Germline V gives CDR1 LGHDT, CDR2 YNNKEL (reference sequence). V lost 4 bases to trimming and J lost 7 bases, with 8 bases between them. CDR3 sequence (DNA): TGTGCCAGCAGCCTTCAGCGGGAGCAGTACTTC. It codes for CASSLQREQYF.

The genes are TRBV13 and TRBJ2-7, with 8 nucleotides matching TRBD2. CDR1 and CDR2 (germline): PRHDT, FYEKMQ (reference sequence). With 1 base clipped from V and 6 bases from J, the junction kept 5 bases outside the gene matches. This CDR3 region has 14 residues. The CDR3 nucleotides read TGTGCCAGCAGCTTAGCGGGAGGGCCTCGCGAGCAGTACTTC. Amino acids: CASSLAGGPREQYF.